This TCR beta chain originates from a study of blood T cell repertoires in COVID-19 (dated by TCRdb to the early 2020s). Background on the whole study: Samples covering the acute and convalescent phases of COVID-19 were provided by collaborators in the United States, Italy and Spain. Where available, HLA class I and class II types were taken from metadata supplied by the sample provider and were not determined by assay-based typing. The prospective study material was composed of cDNA or gDNA derived from T cells, B-cell-depleted T cells, or PBMCs. Samples were obtained from the ongoing ImmuneRACE study (first 160 participants) and from 1,200 or so subjects provided by 6 global collaborators. The repertoires were released in a freely available public database intended as a resource for research on the immune response to SARS-CoV-2. Nearly every sample came with metadata listing a de-identified subject ID, COVID-19 status, age in years and sex. Deeply sampled blood TCRbeta repertoires from subjects exposed to, actively infected with, or recovered from COVID-19 were included in the dataset.

On this clone itself: This clone's antigen is unknown. No qualities accompany the bases; no much larger clone lies one base away.

Here is what the overall study found, with its caveats: How much clinical and demographic metadata was included differed by source and by participant, and the metadata was provided uncurated.

Unmatched junction bases come to 5, with V trimmed by 4 bases and J by 3 bases. According to the germline V gene, CDR1 reads KGHDR and CDR2 reads SFDVKD. Counted from cysteine to phenylalanine, this CDR3 has 16 amino acids. Only the CDR3 DNA stays, 48 bases, in frame from base 1. Collaborating institutions collected whole blood in K2EDTA tubes following their own protocols. Collaborator samples were shipped for TCRbeta analysis as frozen whole blood, isolated PBMCs, or DNA extracted from either sample type. The immunoSEQ Assay, a bias-controlled multiplex PCR, was used to amplify TCRbeta CDR3 regions from genomic DNA. Per the authors' processing: The number of nucleated cells in each sample was estimated by amplification of reference gene primers within the assay. Sequence reads were collapsed and filtered to measure the absolute abundance of every unique TCRbeta CDR3 rearrangement. For each sample, productive Simpson clonality was calculated as the square root of Simpson's diversity index over productive rearrangements. Drawn from immuneACCESS, this table holds only the in-frame rearrangements with V and J called that TCRdb kept. Clones are partly lost; checked studies trace under half to an unresolved V gene and leave the rest unexplained. V and J calls and clone size are those listed in that table; D and trimming were worked out from the DNA. The sample table shows tens of thousands of clones, and approximately 80% are seen once. The ten most abundant clones make up less than 20% of the sample.

Sequenced sample: peripheral blood. This clonotype was sampled from a human donor with active or convalescent COVID-19. The donor label of this sample is uncertain. This chain is built from TRBV24-1 and TRBJ2-7; 13 middle bases align to TRBD2. The sequenced DNA: TGTGCCACCAGTGAATCGGGACTAGCGGGGAACTACGAGCAGTACTTC. Translated, it reads CATSESGLAGNYEQYF.